A selection of T cell receptor beta chains follows, all from one sample in a study of blood T cells in healthy people across ages. In TCRdb, the 5' RACE reads were re-called with MiXCR into one record per CDR3 protein. The sample has about 720,000 distinct CDR3 sequences, around 25% seen once. These data were likewise used in another study, on T cells of mothers and their children.

The sequenced sample consisted of blood. These receptors all stem from a boy younger than 18 in good health. Both conserved end residues are part of each CDR3. The D gene is left open where the match is weak. Some rows mark clone size as missing; the rest say once, few, many or name a class of expanded clone.

j_call v_call clone_size d_call cdr3_aa cdr3_nt
TRBJ2-1 TRBV5-1 few TRBD2 CASSWNSGGSYNEQFF TGCGCCAGCAGCTGGAATAGCGGGGGATCCTACAATGAGCAGTTCTTC
TRBJ2-3 TRBV7-6 . TRBD2 CASSLGTRLPDTQYF TGTGCCAGCAGCTTAGGGACTAGGCTACCCGATACGCAGTATTTT
TRBJ2-1 TRBV20-1 few . CSAEELSEQFF TGCAGTGCTGAGGAACTAAGTGAGCAGTTCTTC
TRBJ1-2 TRBV12-3/TRBV12-4 few . CASSAGLGERGYTF TGTGCCAGCAGCGCGGGACTCGGAGAGAGAGGCTACACCTTC
TRBJ2-2 TRBV2 . . CASSEGYTGELFF TGTGCCAGCAGTGAAGGTTACACCGGGGAGCTGTTTTTT
TRBJ1-2 TRBV29-1 few TRBD1 CSVGPRTGVYGYTF TGCAGCGTTGGGCCCAGGACAGGAGTCTATGGCTACACCTTC
TRBJ2-1 TRBV29-1 . . CSVLSPSSYNEQFF TGCAGCGTCCTTAGTCCAAGCTCCTACAATGAGCAGTTCTTC
TRBJ2-5 TRBV5-1 . TRBD2 CASRSGLAGVTQETQYF TGCGCCAGCAGATCGGGACTAGCGGGGGTGACCCAAGAGACCCAGTACTTC
TRBJ1-1 TRBV5-6 . . CASSVAGRGWAFF TGTGCCAGCAGCGTTGCGGGCCGTGGCTGGGCTTTCTTT
TRBJ2-5 TRBV7-9 . . CASSGYRSPQETQYF TGTGCCAGCAGCGGGTACAGGTCTCCCCAAGAGACCCAGTACTTC
TRBJ1-1 TRBV3-1 few . CASRSGSLNTEAFF TGTGCCAGCAGGTCAGGGAGCTTGAACACTGAAGCTTTCTTT
TRBJ2-7 TRBV4-1 . . CASSQDAGQSSYEQYF TGCGCCAGCAGCCAAGACGCGGGACAGAGCTCCTACGAGCAGTACTTC
TRBJ2-5 TRBV29-1 . . CSVEAHLYETQYF TGCAGCGTTGAAGCACACCTCTACGAGACCCAGTACTTC
TRBJ2-1 TRBV10-3 . TRBD2 CAISAGETSHSYNEQFF TGTGCCATCAGCGCGGGGGAGACTAGTCACTCCTACAATGAGCAGTTCTTC
TRBJ2-1 TRBV7-2 . . CASSGGGGVNNEQFF TGTGCCAGCAGCGGAGGGGGGGGGGTAAACAATGAGCAGTTCTTC
TRBJ2-1 TRBV24-1 . . CANTGTFCRGEQFF TGTGCCAACACCGGGACTTTTTGTAGGGGTGAGCAGTTCTTC
TRBJ2-1 TRBV18 few . CASSRPPHNEQFF TGTGCCAGCTCCCGCCCGCCCCACAATGAGCAGTTCTTC
TRBJ2-1 TRBV6-5 once TRBD2 CASSYRAGSLNNEQFF TGTGCCAGCAGTTACCGAGCGGGATCTCTCAACAATGAGCAGTTCTTC
TRBJ2-1 TRBV9 few TRBD2 CASSGGGSAYNEQFF TGTGCCAGCAGCGGGGGGGGGAGTGCCTACAATGAGCAGTTCTTC
TRBJ1-1 TRBV28 few TRBD1 CASSSLTGEAEAFF TGTGCCAGCAGTTCCCTGACAGGGGAGGCTGAAGCTTTCTTT
TRBJ1-1 TRBV27 . . CASLQLGAKDTEAFF TGTGCCAGCCTTCAATTGGGGGCGAAGGACACTGAAGCCTTCTTT
TRBJ2-5 TRBV4-1 . TRBD1 CASSQANRGSGWWEETQYF TGCGCCAGCAGCCAGGCTAACAGGGGCTCGGGATGGTGGGAAGAGACCCAGTACTTC
TRBJ2-7 TRBV4-1 . TRBD2 CASRDDFRLAGSSYEQYF TGCGCCAGCAGAGACGACTTCCGACTAGCGGGTAGCTCCTACGAGCAGTACTTC
TRBJ2-6 TRBV7-9 . . CASSLSQGTLGANVLTF TGTGCCAGCAGCTTAAGCCAGGGGACTCTCGGGGCCAACGTCCTGACTTTC
TRBJ2-1 TRBV7-2 . TRBD2 CASSWTSGSGNEQFF TGTGCCAGCAGCTGGACTAGCGGGAGTGGTAATGAGCAGTTCTTC
TRBJ1-5 TRBV6-6 . . CASSDRTRGPDQPQHF TGTGCCAGCAGCGACCGTACCCGTGGGCCCGATCAGCCCCAGCATTTT
TRBJ2-5 TRBV6-5 . TRBD2 CASSYGSLAGGPWETQYF TGTGCCAGCAGTTACGGGAGCCTAGCGGGAGGGCCTTGGGAGACCCAGTACTTC
TRBJ1-1 TRBV4-3 . . CASSQHTGLNTEAFF TGCGCCAGCAGCCAACACACTGGCTTGAACACTGAAGCTTTCTTT
TRBJ2-7 TRBV20-1 many TRBD1 CSARGRTGDSYEQYF TGCAGTGCTAGAGGTAGGACAGGGGACTCCTACGAGCAGTACTTC
TRBJ2-4 TRBV4-3 . TRBD2 CASSQDLRASGYLAKNIQYF TGCGCCAGCAGCCAAGATCTTCGGGCTAGCGGGTACCTAGCCAAAAACATTCAGTACTTC